This TCR beta chain was observed in a study of T cells after posttransplantation cyclophosphamide. General study points: After PTCy, TRB diversity resembled that of CNI/methotrexate controls. Later post-transplant blood repertoires were often dominated by donor CD8+ memory clones. Blood and skin or GI T cell repertoires showed limited TRB overlap.

Notes on this clone: The antigen is not known.

The CDR3 is 16 amino acids. V shed 0 bases and J shed 2 bases, with 13 bases lying between them. Germline V CDR1 and CDR2: SGHRS, YFSETQ. Sequencing was performed with immunoSEQ multiplex PCR; in TCRdb, only in-frame clones are kept and a portion is missing. The sample includes more than 10,000 clones, around 83% of them seen just once. The receptor was derived from a man between 45 and 60 years old in good health, CMV-negative, and a related stem cell transplant donor. V is TRBV5-1 and J is TRBJ2-3, with D maybe TRBD1 (6 bases). What was sequenced was memory CD4+ T cells sorted from PBMCs. CDR3 loop: CASSLGSTGTTDTQYF. The CDR3 nucleotides read TGCGCCAGCAGCTTGGGGAGCACAGGGACCACAGATACGCAGTATTTT.